The present T cell receptor (beta chain) was sequenced within a study of blood T cell repertoires in COVID-19. Whole-study context: Donors in the United States, Italy and Spain gave samples during acute or convalescent COVID-19. The cDNA or gDNA used as material had been derived from T cells, B-cell-depleted T cells, or PBMCs.

Per the study methods: Amplification of reference gene primers was used by the study to estimate nucleated cell counts. Assay used: immunoSEQ multiplex PCR; TCRdb lists only in-frame clones, some missing. V and J calls and clone size follow that table, whereas D and trimming were derived from the DNA. The sample has about 62,000 clones, approximately 92% seen once. Germline assignment: CDR1 SGHRS and CDR2 YFSETQ. The germline V and J ends were trimmed by 4 bases and 11 bases, with 18 bases remaining between them. This CDR3 has 13 residues. This receptor was identified in a human donor in a cohort sampled during active COVID-19. Specimen: peripheral blood. The chain uses TRBV5-1 and TRBJ1-1; a possible D gene is TRBD1 (5 bases). CDR3 sequence (DNA): TGCGCCAGCAGCCACCACATGGACGGGGGGGCTTTCTTT. Translated, it gives CASSHHMDGGAFF.